Below are 25 T cell receptor beta chains sequenced from a single sample in a study of blood T cell repertoires in COVID-19. TCRdb's copy holds only in-frame clones and misses some; the assay was immunoSEQ multiplex PCR. The sample shows about 320,000 clones, more than 80% of them seen only once. The sample comprised peripheral blood. All receptors derive from a man in his late teens or twenties who had recovered from COVID-19.

Notes on this clone: The sample contains more than one DNA sequence encoding this CDR3. The genes are TRBV19 and TRBJ2-5; TRBD1 is a possible D gene (5 bases). Trimming left V 2 bases short and J 2 bases short, with 6 bases between. This CDR3 has 13 residues. The V gene's germline CDR1 is LNHDA and CDR2 SQIVND (reference sequence). The CDR3 bases are TGTGCCAGTAGTATACAGGGACAAGAGACCCAGTACTTC. It encodes CASSIQGQETQYF. The variable domain in full, completed from reference TRBV19 and TRBJ2-5, reads DGGITQSPKYLFRKEGQNVTLSCEQNLNHDAMYWYRQDPGQGLRLIYYSQIVNDFQKGDIAEGYSVSREKKESFPLTVTSAQKNPTAFYLCASSIQGQETQYFGPGTRLLVL.

The J gene is TRBJ1-1, the V gene TRBV5-6; unclear D gene. Trimming pared 2 bases from V and 4 bases from J, leaving 9 bases between. The CDR3 has 13 residues. CDR1 and CDR2 (germline): SGHDT, YYEEEE. The DNA of the CDR3 is TGTGCCAGCAGCTTCTCGGCAGGCACTGAAGCTTTCTTT. Translated: CASSFSAGTEAFF.

This chain joins TRBV6-2 or TRBV6-3 and TRBJ2-7, with D possibly TRBD1 on 8 matching bases. Trimming took off 6 bases at V and 6 bases at J, with 18 bases between the two ends. The CDR3 spans 14 residues. The germline gives CDR1 MNHEY, CDR2 SVGEGT. The CDR3 loop is CASSRGQGGREQYF. The DNA of the CDR3 is TGTGCCAGCAGCCGCGGACAGGGAGGGCGCGAGCAGTACTTC.

The rearrangement links TRBV19 to TRBJ2-5, with 9 bases aligning to TRBD1. Germline V gives CDR1 LNHDA, CDR2 SQIVND (reference sequence). The CDR3 loop spans 13 amino acids. The ends lost 10 bases at V and 3 bases at J; junction bases unmatched: 6. CDR3 nucleotides: TGTGCCACCTCCCGGGACAGGGAAGAGACCCAGTACTTC. Protein sequence: CATSRDREETQYF.

Concerning this clone itself: Germline and junction disagree at one end, which may indicate a read error. V is TRBV2 and J is TRBJ2-4, with a weak D call TRBD2 (5 bases). Germline V CDR1 and CDR2: SNHLY, FYNNEI. The CDR3 covers 11 residues. The CDR3 DNA sequence: TGTGCCAGCAGTGATGAGCACTCGGGAAAGTTC. It encodes CASSDEHSGKF. Drawing the rest from reference TRBV2 and TRBJ2-4, the complete variable domain is EPEVTQTPSHQVTQMGQEVILRCVPISNHLYFYWYRQILGQKVEFLVSFYNNEISEKSEIFDDQFSVERPDGSNFTLKIRSTKLEDSAMYFCASSDEHSGKFGAGTRLSVL.

The chain couples TRBV19 to TRBJ1-2, with 10 bases aligning to TRBD1. CDR3 length equals 15 residues. The junction had 10 bases not matched to a gene; V was cut back by 4 bases and J by 8 bases. Germline CDR1 reads LNHDA; CDR2 reads SQIVND (reference sequence). The CDR3 coding sequence is TGTGCCAGTAGTACCGCCGCAGACAGGGGGCAAGGCTACACCTTC. It encodes CASSTAADRGQGYTF.

The gene calls are TRBV7-5 and TRBJ1-1; the DNA was not used to check the table's D call, TRBD1. TRBV7-5 represents a pseudogene. The CDR3 runs to 15 residues. In nucleotides, the CDR3 is TGTGCCAGAAGCCGACCGGGACAGGAGAACACTGAAGCTTTCTTT. This sequence encodes CARSRPGQENTEAFF.

This rearrangement joins TRBV5-4 to TRBJ1-1; D not certain. Germline loops: CDR1 SGHNT, CDR2 YYREEE (reference sequence). V was cut by 4 bases and J by 3 bases, with 7 bases left in between. CDR3 length equals 12 residues. The CDR3: CASSLQYTEAFF. CDR3 nucleotide sequence: TGTGCCAGCAGCCTACAGTACACTGAAGCTTTCTTT.

The V gene is TRBV4-1, the J gene TRBJ2-7; TRBD1 is a possible D gene (6 bases). Trimming removed 4 bases at V and 4 bases at J, with 11 bases between. The CDR3 has 13 residues. Germline CDR1 and CDR2: MGHRA and YSYEKL. CDR3 loop: CASSLGQFYEQYF. As DNA, the CDR3 is TGCGCCAGCAGCCTCGGACAGTTTTACGAGCAGTACTTC.

This clone was observed once. The rearrangement joins TRBV15 to TRBJ1-3; D may be TRBD1 (6 bases). The V gene lost 0 bases and the J gene lost 1 base, with 10 bases spanning the gap. The CDR3 consists of 16 residues. Germline CDR1 is LNHNV and CDR2 is YYDKDF (reference sequence). The CDR3 sequence: CATSRDGQGSGNTIYF. Written as DNA, the CDR3 is TGTGCCACCAGCAGAGATGGCCAGGGGTCTGGAAACACCATATATTTT.

The chain is built from TRBV9 and TRBJ2-7, with 10 nucleotides matching TRBD1. This CDR3 is built from 16 residues. V lost 3 bases, J lost 5 bases, and 11 bases stayed unmatched. From germline, CDR1 is SGDLS and CDR2 YYNGEE. CDR3 coding DNA: TGTGCCAGCAGCGCCGGCACCGGGACAGGGGACGACGAGCAGTACTTC. This codes for CASSAGTGTGDDEQYF.

This clone was recorded once. V and J are TRBV15 and TRBJ2-1; the match to TRBD2 covers 8 bases. This CDR3 comprises 15 residues. V shed 1 base and J 5 bases; nucleotides not matched to a gene: 4. CDR1 is LNHNV and CDR2 is YYDKDF in the germline V gene (reference sequence). The CDR3 protein is CATSRGSGADNEQFF. CDR3 sequence (DNA): TGTGCCACCAGCAGAGGTAGCGGGGCAGACAATGAGCAGTTCTTC. Full variable domain (rest looked up from reference TRBV15 and TRBJ2-1): DAMVIQNPRYQVTQFGKPVTLSCSQTLNHNVMYWYQQKSSQAPKLLFHYYDKDFNNEADTPDNFQSRRPNTSFCFLDIRSPGLGDTAMYLCATSRGSGADNEQFFGPGTRLTVL.

V and J are TRBV29-1 and TRBJ1-2; D is perhaps TRBD1 (5 bases). Trimming pared 6 bases from V and 4 bases from J, leaving 12 bases between. Germline loops: CDR1 SQVTM, CDR2 ANQGSEA. CDR3 size: 12 residues. CDR3: CSVASQGYGYTF. The CDR3 DNA sequence: TGCAGCGTGGCCTCGCAGGGCTATGGCTACACCTTC.

This clone was detected once. The V call is TRBV27, the J call TRBJ2-3, with TRBD1 identical over 10 bases. Germline-derived CDR1 and CDR2 are MNHEY and SMNVEV (reference sequence). The J segment lost 3 bases and the V segment lost 5 bases, leaving 14 bases of the junction unmatched. The CDR3 length is 18 residues. CDR3 residues: CASSPARHGTGVTDTQYF. The CDR3, as DNA: TGTGCCAGCAGTCCCGCTCGGCATGGGACAGGGGTTACAGATACGCAGTATTTT.

The V gene is TRBV5-4, the J gene TRBJ1-1; weak D call: TRBD1 (6 bases). Per germline, CDR1 SGHNT and CDR2 YYREEE (reference sequence). CDR3 length: 15 residues. V was clipped by 2 bases and J by 4 bases, with 15 bases between them. Here the CDR3 DNA reads TGTGCCAGCAGCTTAGCGGGGGCCCAGAGCACTGAAGCTTTCTTT. Its translation is CASSLAGAQSTEAFF.

The V and J genes are TRBV4-2 and TRBJ2-2; 8 bases agree with TRBD1. V gave up 4 bases and J gave up 1 base; unmatched junction bases: 11. Germline V gene sequence: CDR1 LGHNA, CDR2 YNFKEQ. The CDR3 is made up of 18 amino acids. CDR3 region: CASSPRSGGTGNTGELFF. DNA for the CDR3: TGTGCCAGCAGCCCGAGATCAGGGGGGACAGGGAACACCGGGGAGCTGTTTTTT.

The chain links TRBV30 to TRBJ1-6; no definite D call. Trimming stripped 2 bases from V and 8 bases from J, with 7 bases between. Germline V gene data show CDR1 as GTSNPN and CDR2 as SVGIG (reference sequence). This CDR3 comprises 12 residues. The DNA for the CDR3 is TGTGCCTGGAGTCCTCCCGATTCACCCCTCCACTTT. As protein: CAWSPPDSPLHF.

V and J are TRBV25-1 and TRBJ2-1, with D hard to call. V was trimmed by 2 bases and J by 0 bases, leaving 11 bases between them. In germline, CDR1 is MGHDK, CDR2 SYGVNS. The CDR3 sequence is 16 residues long. CDR3 region: CASSEQTASSYNEQFF. The CDR3 DNA reads TGTGCCAGCAGTGAACAGACGGCTAGCTCCTACAATGAGCAGTTCTTC.

The chain combines TRBV6-4 with TRBJ2-1; 7 positions match TRBD1. The CDR3 contains 19 residues. J gave up 4 bases and V 4 bases, and 19 bases lay outside the gene matches. CDR1 is MRHNA, CDR2 SNTAGT, per germline. The CDR3 coding sequence is TGTGCCAGCAGTGCATTTTGGGACCGGGACAGAGAAGGGTACAATGAGCAGTTCTTC. As protein: CASSAFWDRDREGYNEQFF.

This chain connects TRBV7-2 to TRBJ2-7; 9 nucleotides agree with TRBD2. Germline assignment: CDR1 SGHTA and CDR2 FQGNSA. The CDR3 is made up of 15 amino acids. J lost 7 bases, V lost 1 base, and 8 bases had no gene match. The CDR3 protein is CASSLEATSGREQYF. CDR3 sequence (DNA): TGTGCCAGCAGCTTAGAGGCGACTAGCGGAAGGGAGCAGTACTTC. Looking up the rest from reference TRBV7-2 and TRBJ2-7 gives the full variable domain: GAGVSQSPSNKVTEKGKDVELRCDPISGHTALYWYRQSLGQGLEFLIYFQGNSAPDKSGLPSDRFSAERTGGSVSTLTIQRTQQEDSAVYLCASSLEATSGREQYFGPGTRLTVT.

The rearrangement links TRBV7-9 to TRBJ1-4, with 7 bases identical to TRBD1. Trimming removed 4 bases from V and 8 bases from J; junction bases left unmatched: 13. This CDR3 spans 16 amino acids. Germline V gives CDR1 SEHNR, CDR2 FQNEAQ (reference sequence). The CDR3 sequence is CASSYIPGQWLEKLFF. DNA of the CDR3: TGTGCCAGCAGCTACATCCCGGGACAGTGGCTGGAAAAACTGTTTTTT.

J is TRBJ1-5 and V is TRBV27, with D uncertain. Germline CDR1 reads MNHEY; CDR2 reads SMNVEV (reference sequence). The CDR3 contains 15 residues. Trimming shortened V by 5 bases and J by 2 bases, and 13 bases separated the two germline ends. CDR3 protein: CASSAGLGRNQPQHF. CDR3 bases: TGTGCCAGCAGTGCCGGACTCGGACGCAATCAGCCCCAGCATTTT.

This rearrangement joins TRBV7-3 to TRBJ2-1, with TRBD2 matching 9 bases. V was pared by 4 bases and J by 7 bases, with 8 bases of the junction left unmatched. The CDR3 extends over 15 amino acids. Germline assignment: CDR1 SGHTA and CDR2 FQGTGA. The CDR3 sequence: CASSYRLAGKNEQFF. The CDR3 DNA reads TGTGCCAGCAGCTACCGGCTAGCGGGAAAGAATGAGCAGTTCTTC.

The rearrangement joins TRBV19 to TRBJ1-2; TRBD1 matches 7 bases. J was trimmed by 6 bases and V by 3 bases; bases with no gene match: 13. This CDR3 has 16 amino acids. CDR1 is LNHDA, CDR2 SQIVND, per germline (reference sequence). In nucleotides, the CDR3 is TGTGCCAGTAGTATTCTTAAGGGACAGATTATGAATGGCTACACCTTC. This translates into CASSILKGQIMNGYTF.

The chain links TRBV9 to TRBJ2-1, with 8 bases aligning to TRBD2. The CDR3 has 15 amino acids. Trimming cost V 1 base and J 7 bases; bases outside gene matches: 7. CDR1 and CDR2 from the germline V gene are SGDLS and YYNGEE. CDR3 in DNA: TGTGCCAGCAGCGTAATAGCGGGGTCAGGAAATGAGCAGTTCTTC. Translation: CASSVIAGSGNEQFF.